In this sample, the clone carrying this T cell receptor (beta chain) turned up a few times. The antigen is undetermined. Genes here carry mouse names. The CDR3 end falls 4 residues outside the read, so it is completed with the germline J gene. The data derive from a study of CD8+ T cells in alopecia areata. As the sequencing template, cDNA was produced by extracting RNA and reverse transcribing it. TCRdb's table, derived via immunoSEQ multiplex PCR, lists solely in-frame clones and lacks some. Observed in the sample are approximately 300,000 clones, none of them singletons. From germline, CDR1 is FNHDT and CDR2 SITEND (reference sequence). The V and J ends lost 2 bases and 3 bases, in that order; junction bases with no gene match: 0. The CDR3 is 13 amino acids. Study-wide findings and caveats: Resident alphabeta T-cell populations of normal skin are likewise subject to sequencing in scalp samples.

Sorting used CD4, CD8alpha, NKG2D, NKG2ACE and other markers on pooled cutaneous lymph node cells. The clonotype comes from a C3H/HeJ mouse with alopecia areata. This line is of MHC haplotype H2-k. The sequenced material came from CD4+ T cells sorted from a lymph node. The gene calls are TRBV19 and TRBJ2-5; 7 nucleotides align to TRBD2. The sequenced part of the CDR3 DNA is TGTGCCAGCAGTATGGGACTGCAAGAC. It is translated as CASSMGLQD. The CDR3, in full, reads CASSMGLQDTQYF.